This is a list of T cell receptor beta chains from one sample in a study of blood T cells in healthy people across ages. TCRdb recomputed calls from the 5' RACE reads with MiXCR, one row per CDR3 protein. This repertoire shows around 800,000 distinct CDR3 sequences, about half found once; its top ten account for approximately 18%. Sequenced input: blood. These receptors all come from a man of 80 years or more in good health. CDR3s include the opening cysteine and the closing phenylalanine or tryptophan. Fields, in order: J gene, D gene, V gene, clone size, CDR3 protein, CDR3 DNA. D genes are given only for firm matches. The size entry is marked missing in some rows and otherwise reads once, few, many or a size class.

>TRBJ2-3|TRBD2|TRBV12-3/TRBV12-4|NA
CASRGGRGSDTQYF
TGTGCCAGCAGGGGCGGGAGAGGCTCAGATACGCAGTATTTT
>TRBJ2-1|TRBD1|TRBV7-2|few
CASSLAGGVSYNEQFF
TGTGCCAGCAGCTTAGCAGGGGGCGTATCGTACAATGAGCAGTTCTTC
>TRBJ2-5|NA|TRBV20-1|NA
CSARVPSGLGAETQYF
TGCAGTGCTAGAGTTCCCAGCGGATTGGGAGCAGAGACCCAGTACTTC
>TRBJ2-1|TRBD2|TRBV4-1|few
CASSRDSGSISYNEQFF
TGCGCCAGCAGCCGTGATAGCGGGAGCATCTCCTACAATGAGCAGTTCTTC
>TRBJ2-3|TRBD2|TRBV5-1|many
CASSPGLAADTQYF
TGCGCCAGCAGCCCGGGACTAGCGGCAGATACGCAGTATTTT
>TRBJ2-3|NA|TRBV12-3/TRBV12-4|NA
CASMRALGTDTQYF
TGTGCCAGCATGCGAGCGCTGGGGACAGATACGCAGTATTTT
>TRBJ2-2|NA|TRBV24-1|NA
CATSDPRDSGNTGELFF
TGTGCCACCAGTGATCCCCGGGATAGCGGGAACACCGGGGAGCTGTTTTTT
>TRBJ2-1|TRBD2|TRBV9|NA
CASSGGLAGDYTYNEQFF
TGTGCCAGCAGCGGTGGCCTAGCGGGAGACTATACCTACAATGAGCAGTTCTTC
>TRBJ2-7|NA|TRBV27|NA
CASSLSAGSSYNEQYF
TGTGCCAGCAGTTTATCTGCTGGAAGCTCCTACAATGAGCAGTACTTC
>TRBJ2-7|TRBD1|TRBV9|few
CASSVEAGGVYEQYF
TGTGCCAGCAGCGTAGAGGCAGGGGGCGTTTACGAGCAGTACTTC
>TRBJ1-5|TRBD1|TRBV28|many
CASSQDRVGQPQHF
TGTGCCAGCAGCCAAGACAGGGTAGGCCAGCCCCAGCATTTT
>TRBJ2-1|TRBD2|TRBV29-1|few
CSVDWASGSREQFF
TGCAGCGTTGATTGGGCTAGCGGGAGTCGTGAGCAGTTCTTC
>TRBJ2-1|TRBD2|TRBV4-1|once
CASSREGTSGGYEQFF
TGCGCCAGCAGCCGAGAAGGAACTAGCGGGGGCTATGAGCAGTTCTTC
>TRBJ2-3|NA|TRBV18|many
CASSPGPADTQYF
TGTGCCAGCTCACCGGGCCCAGCCGATACGCAGTATTTT
>TRBJ2-5|NA|TRBV9|NA
CASSGAQETQYF
TGTGCCAGCAGCGGGGCCCAAGAGACCCAGTACTTC
>TRBJ1-2|NA|TRBV29-1|many
CSVAPVGAQGYTF
TGCAGCGTTGCCCCTGTGGGGGCTCAAGGCTACACCTTC
>TRBJ2-3|TRBD1|TRBV29-1|few
CSVSTGGTDTQYF
TGCAGCGTTTCTACAGGGGGCACAGATACGCAGTATTTT
>TRBJ2-7|NA|TRBV6-1|NA
CASRDIYEQYF
TGTGCCAGCAGAGATATCTACGAGCAGTACTTC
>TRBJ2-7|TRBD2|TRBV20-1|NA
CSAREGGGTYEQYF
TGCAGTGCTAGGGAGGGCGGGGGAACCTACGAGCAGTACTTC
>TRBJ2-1|TRBD2|TRBV4-2|NA
CASSHNAQAGGEQFF
TGTGCCAGCAGCCACAATGCCCAAGCGGGAGGTGAGCAGTTCTTC